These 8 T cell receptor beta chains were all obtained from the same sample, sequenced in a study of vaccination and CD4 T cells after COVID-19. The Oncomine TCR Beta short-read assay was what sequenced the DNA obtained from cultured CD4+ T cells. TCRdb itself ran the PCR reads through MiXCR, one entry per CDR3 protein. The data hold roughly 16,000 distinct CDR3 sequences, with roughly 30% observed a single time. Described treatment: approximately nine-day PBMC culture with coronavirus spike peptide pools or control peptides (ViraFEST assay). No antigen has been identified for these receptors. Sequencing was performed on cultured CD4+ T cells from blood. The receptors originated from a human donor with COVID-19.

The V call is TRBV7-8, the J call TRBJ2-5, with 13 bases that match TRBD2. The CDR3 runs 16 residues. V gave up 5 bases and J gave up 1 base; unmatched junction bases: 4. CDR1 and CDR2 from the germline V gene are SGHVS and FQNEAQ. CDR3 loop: CASSARTSGGQETQYF. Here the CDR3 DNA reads TGTGCCAGCAGCGCGCGGACTAGCGGGGGCCAAGAGACCCAGTACTTC.

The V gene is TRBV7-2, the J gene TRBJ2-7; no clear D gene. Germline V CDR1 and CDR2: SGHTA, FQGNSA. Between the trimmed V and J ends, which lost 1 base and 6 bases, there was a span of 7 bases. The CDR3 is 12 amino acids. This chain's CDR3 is CASSLVNSEQYF. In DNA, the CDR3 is TGTGCCAGCAGCTTAGTTAATAGCGAGCAGTACTTC.

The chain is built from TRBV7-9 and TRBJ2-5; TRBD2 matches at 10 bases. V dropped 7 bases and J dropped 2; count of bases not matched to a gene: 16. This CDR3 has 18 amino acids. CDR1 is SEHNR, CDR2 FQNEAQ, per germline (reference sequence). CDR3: CASILHVGLANRQETQYF. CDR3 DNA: TGTGCCAGCATCCTCCACGTGGGACTAGCGAACCGACAAGAGACCCAGTACTTC.

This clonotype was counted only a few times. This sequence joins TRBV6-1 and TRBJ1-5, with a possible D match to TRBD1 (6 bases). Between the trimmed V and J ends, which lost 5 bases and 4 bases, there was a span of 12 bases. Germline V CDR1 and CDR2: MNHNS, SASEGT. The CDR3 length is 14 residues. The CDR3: CASSPQGGNQPQHF. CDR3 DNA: TGTGCCAGCAGTCCACAGGGAGGTAATCAGCCCCAGCATTTT.

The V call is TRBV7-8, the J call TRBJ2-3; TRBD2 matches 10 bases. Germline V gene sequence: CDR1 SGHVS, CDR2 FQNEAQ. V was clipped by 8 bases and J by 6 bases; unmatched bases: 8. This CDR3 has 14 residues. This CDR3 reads CASLPSGGADTQYF. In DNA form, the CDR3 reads TGTGCCAGCCTCCCCAGCGGGGGGGCCGATACGCAGTATTTT.

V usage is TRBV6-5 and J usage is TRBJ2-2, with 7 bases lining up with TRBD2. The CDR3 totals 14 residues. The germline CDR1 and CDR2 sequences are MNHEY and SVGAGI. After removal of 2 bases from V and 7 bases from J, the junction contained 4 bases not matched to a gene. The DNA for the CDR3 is TGTGCCAGCAGTTACAGGACGGGAGGCGGGGAGCTGTTTTTT. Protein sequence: CASSYRTGGGELFF.

CDR3 sequence (DNA): TGTGCCAGCAGCTCCTCGTTTCTAAATGGCTACACCTTC. Protein sequence: CASSSSFLNGYTF. The chain carries TRBV11-2 and TRBJ1-2; the D is unclear. CDR3 length: 13 residues. CDR1 is SGHAT, CDR2 FQNNGV, per germline. V was clipped by 4 bases and J by 6 bases, with 12 bases between them.

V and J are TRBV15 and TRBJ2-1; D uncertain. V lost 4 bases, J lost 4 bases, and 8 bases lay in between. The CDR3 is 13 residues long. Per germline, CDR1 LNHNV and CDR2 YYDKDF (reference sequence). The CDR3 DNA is TGTGCCACCAGCAACGGGCCGTACAATGAGCAGTTCTTC. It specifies CATSNGPYNEQFF.